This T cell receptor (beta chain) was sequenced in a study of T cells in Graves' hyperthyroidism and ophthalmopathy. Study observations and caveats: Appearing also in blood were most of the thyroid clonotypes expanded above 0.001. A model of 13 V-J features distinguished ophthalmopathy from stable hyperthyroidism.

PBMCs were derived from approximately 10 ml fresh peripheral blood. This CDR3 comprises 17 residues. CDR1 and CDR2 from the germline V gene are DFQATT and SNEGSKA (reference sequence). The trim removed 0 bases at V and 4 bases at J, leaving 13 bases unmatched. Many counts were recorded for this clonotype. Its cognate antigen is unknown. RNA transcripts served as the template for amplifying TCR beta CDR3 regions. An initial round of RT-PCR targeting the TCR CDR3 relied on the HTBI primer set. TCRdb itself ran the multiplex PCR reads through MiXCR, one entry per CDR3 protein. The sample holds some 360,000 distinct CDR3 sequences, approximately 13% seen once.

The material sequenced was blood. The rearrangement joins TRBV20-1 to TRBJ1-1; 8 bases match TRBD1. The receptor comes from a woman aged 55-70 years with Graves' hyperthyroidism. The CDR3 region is CSARDRRNRGRVTEAFF. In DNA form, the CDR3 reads TGCAGTGCTAGAGATCGGAGAAACAGGGGGAGAGTCACTGAAGCTTTCTTT.